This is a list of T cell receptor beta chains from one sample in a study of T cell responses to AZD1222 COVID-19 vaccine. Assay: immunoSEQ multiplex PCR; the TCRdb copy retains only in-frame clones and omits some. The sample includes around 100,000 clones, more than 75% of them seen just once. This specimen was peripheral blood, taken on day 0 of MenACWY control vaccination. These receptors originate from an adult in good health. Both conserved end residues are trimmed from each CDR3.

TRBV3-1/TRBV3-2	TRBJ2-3	ASSQDWSGGTDTQY
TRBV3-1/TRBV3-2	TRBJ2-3	ASSPAAPVRQY
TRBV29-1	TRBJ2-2	SVAPGGIDGELF
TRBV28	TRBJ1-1	ASSASGGAF
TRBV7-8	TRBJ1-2	ASSLAGYSGNYGYT
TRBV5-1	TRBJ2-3	ASRALLTDTQY
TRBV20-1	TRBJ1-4	SASETGILF
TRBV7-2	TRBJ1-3	ASSLRSRNTIY
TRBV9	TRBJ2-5	ASSRGGPQETQY
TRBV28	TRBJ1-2	ASSQYGYT
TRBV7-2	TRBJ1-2	ASSLATTGYYGYT
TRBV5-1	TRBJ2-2	ASSRDTNTGELF
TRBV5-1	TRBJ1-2	ASREGQGNYGYT
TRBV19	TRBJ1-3	ASSDENLGSGNTIY
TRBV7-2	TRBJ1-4	ASSLGTGGGEKLF
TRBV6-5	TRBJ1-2	ASTGMGEANYGYT
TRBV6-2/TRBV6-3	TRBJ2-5	ASSYVSLAGVQETQY
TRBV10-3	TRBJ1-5	AISESGRGLQPQH
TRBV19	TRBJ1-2	ASSLGTQISNYGYT
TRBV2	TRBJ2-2	ASSEWGGGELF
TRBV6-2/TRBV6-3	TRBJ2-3	ASSYRRRGDTQY
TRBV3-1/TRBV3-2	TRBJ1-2	ASSQQGPSGYT
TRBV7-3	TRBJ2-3	ASSPAGGSFTDTQY
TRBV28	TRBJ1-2	ASSQPALNYGYT
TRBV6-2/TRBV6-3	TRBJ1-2	ASSYPGGSYGYT
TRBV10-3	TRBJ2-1	AIGSGESSYNEQF